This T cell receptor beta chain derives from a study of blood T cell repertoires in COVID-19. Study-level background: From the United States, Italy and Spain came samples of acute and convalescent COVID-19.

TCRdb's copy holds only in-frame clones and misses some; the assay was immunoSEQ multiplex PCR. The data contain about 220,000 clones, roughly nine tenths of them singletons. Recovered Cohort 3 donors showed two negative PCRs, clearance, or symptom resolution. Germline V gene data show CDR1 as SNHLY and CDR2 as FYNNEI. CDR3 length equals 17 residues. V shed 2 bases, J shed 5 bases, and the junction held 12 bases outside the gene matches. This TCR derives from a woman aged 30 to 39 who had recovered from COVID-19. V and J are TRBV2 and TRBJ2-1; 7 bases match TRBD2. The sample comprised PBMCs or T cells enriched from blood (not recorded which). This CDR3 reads CASSEFRGGNGHNEQFF. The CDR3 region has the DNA TGTGCCAGCAGTGAATTTCGCGGGGGTAACGGGCACAATGAGCAGTTCTTC.